This TCR beta chain was recovered during a study of glioma-infiltrating T cells. This clonotype was counted at least ten times. Antigen specificity is unknown. Study results and caveats: Tissue-blood divergence was below expectation in non-neoplastic patients, above in gliomas.

TCR alpha and beta CDR3 regions were amplified from RNA using iRepertoire nested multiplex PCR. Input was roughly 85-450 ng of tissue mRNA or PBMC total RNA. Using its own MiXCR run on the multiplex PCR reads, TCRdb lists one record per CDR3 protein. The table shows about 190,000 distinct CDR3 sequences, with over 30% occurring only once. Trimming at V came to 7 bases and at J to 7 bases, leaving 18 bases not matched to a gene. Germline V CDR1 and CDR2: MNHNS, SASEGT. The CDR3 is 17 residues long. Sequences were obtained from glioma tissue, nonneoplastic brain tissue, or PBMCs (not recorded which). The receptor was isolated from a human donor with low-grade glioma or glioblastoma, undergoing nonglioma brain surgery, or in good health (not recorded which). J is TRBJ2-1 and V is TRBV6-1, with TRBD1 matching over 8 bases. The CDR3: CASTALPGQELRNEQFF. Here the CDR3 DNA reads TGTGCCAGCACCGCTTTGCCGGGACAGGAGTTACGGAATGAGCAGTTCTTC.